Below are 17 T cell receptor beta chains sequenced from a single sample in a study of regulatory T cells in long-lasting Graves disease. The authors built TCR beta libraries using iRepertoire HTBI primers and Arm-PCR of CDR3 regions. Each CDR3 protein is one row after TCRdb ran MiXCR on the multiplex PCR reads. In the table there are 520,000 or so distinct CDR3 sequences, about 12% of which are singletons. The time point here: newly diagnosed GD, antithyroid drugs for less than 3 months. PBMC-extracted RNA yielded the TCR library. This sample was shared with a second study, whose subject was T cells in Graves' hyperthyroidism and ophthalmopathy.

Here the sequenced sample was peripheral blood mononuclear cells (PBMCs), taken at new diagnosis, from a patient treated with antithyroid drugs. These TCRs come from a woman in her twenties or thirties with Graves disease.

This clonotype was seen a few times. The chain has TRBV4-1 and TRBJ2-2, with TRBD2 identical over 7 bases. Trimming removed 2 bases from V and 6 bases from J; junction bases left unmatched: 12. Germline CDR1 reads MGHRA; CDR2 reads YSYEKL. CDR3 size: 17 residues. In DNA form, the CDR3 reads TGCGCCAGCAGCCAAACCCCAGCGGGATGGATGGCCGGGGAGCTGTTTTTT. Translation: CASSQTPAGWMAGELFF.

There are many counts of this clonotype. This chain connects TRBV20-1 to TRBJ1-5; perhaps TRBD1 as D (6 bases). Germline V gene lookup returns CDR1 DFQATT and CDR2 SNEGSKA (reference sequence). The V and J ends lost 6 bases and 0 bases respectively, with 12 bases between them. The CDR3 totals 14 residues. In DNA, the CDR3 is TGCAGTGCCACCAGACAGGTTAGCAATCAGCCCCAGCATTTT. This gives the protein CSATRQVSNQPQHF.

This clonotype was found many times. The chain recombines TRBV11-3 with TRBJ2-5; D is perhaps TRBD2 (6 bases). The J call is in doubt because the DNA end fits TRBJ2-1 better. Germline-derived CDR1 and CDR2 are SGHNT and YENEEA. This CDR3 has 13 residues. CDR3 sequence reads: CASSKNFGGRQFF. The CDR3 DNA follows: TGTGCCAGCAGCAAAAACTTCGGGGGTCGGCAGTTCTTC.

This clonotype was observed at least ten times. J is TRBJ2-3 and V is TRBV29-1, with unresolved D. V lost 3 bases, J lost 4 bases, and 8 bases lay in between. CDR3 length equals 12 residues. From germline, CDR1 is SQVTM and CDR2 ANQGSEA. CDR3 coding DNA: TGCAGCGTTGATAACGACGCAGATACGCAGTATTTT. Protein sequence: CSVDNDADTQYF.

Note on this clonotype: One base away lies a much larger clone, so this may be a sequencing read error. The chain carries TRBV20-1 and TRBJ2-4; 11 bases fit TRBD2. CDR3 size: 16 residues. Trimming cost V 0 bases and J 13 bases; bases outside gene matches: 14. Per germline, CDR1 DFQATT and CDR2 SNEGSKA (reference sequence). CDR3 in amino acids: CSARDRLAGGYNEQYF. The CDR3 region has the DNA TGCAGTGCTAGAGATCGTTTAGCGGGAGGGTACAATGAGCAGTACTTC.

This clonotype occurred many times. The chain employs TRBV30 and TRBJ2-7, with 10 positions matching TRBD2. The V segment lost 0 bases and the J segment 3 bases; nucleotides outside the gene matches: 5. CDR1 is GTSNPN and CDR2 is SVGIG in the germline V gene (reference sequence). The CDR3 extends over 15 amino acids. DNA of the CDR3: TGTGCCTGGAGTGTACGGCTAGCGGGGGTCTACGAGCAGTACTTC. Its protein is CAWSVRLAGVYEQYF.

Ten or more counts support this clonotype. The V gene is TRBV15, the J gene TRBJ2-1; D is unclear. CDR1 is LNHNV, CDR2 YYDKDF, per germline (reference sequence). Trimming took off 6 bases at V and 5 bases at J, with 5 bases between the two ends. The CDR3 totals 11 residues. The CDR3 DNA reads as TGTGCCACCAGTTACAACAATGAGCAGTTCTTC. Its translation is CATSYNNEQFF.

This clonotype was counted only a few times. The rearrangement joins TRBV6-1 to TRBJ2-1; 7 nucleotides match TRBD2. Trimming removed 6 bases from V and 2 bases from J; junction bases left unmatched: 7. The CDR3 is 15 amino acids. Germline CDR1 reads MNHNS; CDR2 reads SASEGT. The CDR3, as DNA: TGTGCCAGCAGGAGAAGCGGGGTTACCTACAATGAGCAGTTCTTC. It specifies CASRRSGVTYNEQFF.

This clonotype has more than one count but fewer than ten. The genes are TRBV11-3 and TRBJ2-4, with TRBD2 matching over 8 bases. This CDR3 has 14 residues. Trimming removed 1 base from V and 7 bases from J; junction bases left unmatched: 3. Germline loops: CDR1 SGHNT, CDR2 YENEEA. The CDR3 loop is CASSLGASGNIQYF. The CDR3 nucleotides read TGTGCCAGCAGCTTAGGGGCTAGCGGGAACATTCAGTACTTC.

The genes are TRBV7-9 and TRBJ2-7; 10 bases line up with TRBD2. The CDR3 loop spans 16 amino acids. V lost 5 bases and J lost 5; bases outside the gene matches: 12. Germline CDR1 is SEHNR and CDR2 is FQNEAQ (reference sequence). The CDR3 coding sequence is TGTGCCAGCAGCGCCCCCCTAGCGGGAGATCGTCACGAGCAGTACTTC. Translation: CASSAPLAGDRHEQYF.

The table lists this clonotype with many counts. The gene calls are TRBV28 and TRBJ2-7; TRBD2 matches at 14 bases. CDR1 and CDR2 from the germline V gene are MDHEN and SYDVKM. V lost 7 bases and J lost 2; bases outside the gene matches: 7. The CDR3 is 16 amino acids. Here the CDR3 DNA reads TGTGCCAGCAACCGACTAGCGGGAGGGGTCCCCTACGAGCAGTACTTC. It is translated as CASNRLAGGVPYEQYF. The full variable domain, with the rest looked up from reference TRBV28 and TRBJ2-7, is DVKVTQSSRYLVKRTGEKVFLECVQDMDHENMFWYRQDPGLGLRLIYFSYDVKMKEKGDIPEGYSVSREKKERFSLILESASTNQTSMYLCASNRLAGGVPYEQYFGPGTRLTVT.

The sample holds many counts of this clonotype. The V call is TRBV4-2, the J call TRBJ1-6; 7 bases are a match to TRBD1. Germline loops: CDR1 LGHNA, CDR2 YNFKEQ. V gave up 3 bases and J gave up 7 bases; unmatched junction bases: 12. The CDR3 is made up of 17 amino acids. CDR3 amino acids: CASSHSKDGQANSPLHF. In nucleotides, the CDR3 is TGTGCCAGCAGCCATTCGAAGGACGGACAGGCGAATTCACCCCTCCACTTT.

This clonotype was observed at least ten times. The V and J genes are TRBV28 and TRBJ2-7; 9 bases fit TRBD1. V lost 6 bases and J lost 1; bases outside the gene matches: 22. This CDR3 is 20 amino acids long. Germline loops: CDR1 MDHEN, CDR2 SYDVKM. Here the CDR3 DNA reads TGTGCCAGCAGCCCCCCGGGAGGTACCTTTCGGGACAGGGTATCCTACGAGCAGTACTTC. Protein sequence: CASSPPGGTFRDRVSYEQYF.

V and J are TRBV6-2 or TRBV6-3 and TRBJ2-4; D is undetermined. Trimming removed 4 bases from V and 7 bases from J, with 8 bases in between. CDR1 is MNHEY, CDR2 SVGEGT, per germline. This CDR3 is built from 12 residues. CDR3 sequence: CASSLRQNIQYF. In DNA, the CDR3 is TGTGCCAGCAGTTTACGGCAGAACATTCAGTACTTC.

This chain uses TRBV11-2 with TRBJ2-7; D possibly corresponds to TRBD2 (6 bases). The CDR3 spans 14 residues. Trimming left V 0 bases short and J 3 bases short, with 9 bases between. CDR1 and CDR2 from the germline V gene are SGHAT and FQNNGV. The CDR3 sequence is CASSLDGGLYEQYF. In DNA, the CDR3 is TGTGCCAGCAGCTTAGATGGAGGGCTCTACGAGCAGTACTTC.

J is TRBJ1-5 and V is TRBV28, with D possibly being TRBD1 (5 bases). The V end lost 10 bases, the J end lost 5 bases, and 18 bases lay between the germline ends. The CDR3 spans 14 residues. The germline CDR1 and CDR2 sequences are MDHEN and SYDVKM. The CDR3 region has the DNA TGTGCCAATTCTCAGAGGGGACGAGATCAGCCCCAGCATTTT. Its protein product is CANSQRGRDQPQHF.

The chain is built from TRBV13 and TRBJ2-7; 11 nucleotides agree with TRBD1. Germline V gives CDR1 PRHDT, CDR2 FYEKMQ (reference sequence). This CDR3 is 16 amino acids long. V lost 5 bases to trimming and J lost 1 base; unmatched junction nucleotides: 7. CDR3 coding DNA: TGTGCCAGCAGCCTCGGACAGGGGGCAAATTCCTACGAGCAGTACTTC. Translation gives CASSLGQGANSYEQYF.